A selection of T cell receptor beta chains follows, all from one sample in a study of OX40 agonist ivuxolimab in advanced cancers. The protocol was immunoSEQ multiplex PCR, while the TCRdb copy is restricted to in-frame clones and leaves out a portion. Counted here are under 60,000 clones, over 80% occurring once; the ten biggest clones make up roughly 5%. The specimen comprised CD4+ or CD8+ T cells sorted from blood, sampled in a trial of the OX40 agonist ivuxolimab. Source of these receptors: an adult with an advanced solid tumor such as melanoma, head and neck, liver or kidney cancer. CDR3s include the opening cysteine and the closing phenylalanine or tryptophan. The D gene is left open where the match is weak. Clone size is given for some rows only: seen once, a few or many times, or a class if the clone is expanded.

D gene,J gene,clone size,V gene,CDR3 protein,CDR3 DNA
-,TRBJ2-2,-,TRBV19,CASSGKAMTGELFF,TGTGCCAGTAGTGGCAAGGCCATGACCGGGGAGCTGTTTTTT
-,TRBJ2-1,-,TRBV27,CASSFGGMVSYNEQFF,TGTGCCAGCAGTTTTGGCGGGATGGTTTCCTACAATGAGCAGTTCTTC
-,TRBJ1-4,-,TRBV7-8,CASARNPPATNEKLFF,TGTGCCAGCGCCCGCAACCCGCCTGCAACTAATGAAAAACTGTTTTTT
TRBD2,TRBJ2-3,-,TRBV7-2,CASSLVSGSVDTQYF,TGTGCCAGCAGCTTAGTTAGCGGGAGCGTGGATACGCAGTATTTT
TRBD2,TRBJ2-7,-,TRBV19,CASSMRGGGSYEQYF,TGTGCCAGTAGTATGCGGGGCGGGGGCTCCTACGAGCAGTACTTC
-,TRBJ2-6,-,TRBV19,CASSSRGAGANVLTF,TGTGCCAGTAGTAGCCGGGGAGCTGGGGCCAACGTCCTGACTTTC
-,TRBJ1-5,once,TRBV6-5,CASRGQSNQPQHF,TGTGCCAGCAGGGGGCAAAGCAATCAGCCCCAGCATTTT
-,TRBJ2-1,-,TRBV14,CASSPLGYEQFF,TGTGCCAGCAGCCCTCTCGGGTATGAGCAGTTCTTC
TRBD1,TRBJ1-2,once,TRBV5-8,CASSLARGQGGFYGYTF,TGTGCCAGCAGCTTGGCCCGGGGACAGGGGGGTTTCTATGGCTACACCTTC
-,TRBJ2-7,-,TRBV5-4,CASSSQTTGGYEQYF,TGTGCCAGCAGCTCCCAGACGACGGGCGGATACGAGCAGTACTTC
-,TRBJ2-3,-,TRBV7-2,CASSFGTDTQYF,TGTGCCAGCAGCTTTGGCACAGATACGCAGTATTTT
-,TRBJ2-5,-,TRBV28,CASSLRETQYF,TGTGCCAGCAGTTTGAGGGAGACCCAGTACTTC
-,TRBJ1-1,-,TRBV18,CASSSSPINRNTEAFF,TGTGCCAGCTCATCTTCACCGATAAACAGGAACACTGAAGCTTTCTTT
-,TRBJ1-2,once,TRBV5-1,CASSATENYGYTF,TGCGCCAGCAGCGCTACAGAGAACTATGGCTACACCTTC
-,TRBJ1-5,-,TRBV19,CASSKLQGDQPQHF,TGTGCCAGTAGTAAATTACAGGGAGATCAGCCCCAGCATTTT
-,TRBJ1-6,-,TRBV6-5,CASTRGSSYNSPLHF,TGTGCCAGCACGAGGGGGAGCTCCTATAATTCACCCCTCCACTTT
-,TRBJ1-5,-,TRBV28,CASRREFNQPQHF,TGTGCCAGCAGGCGGGAGTTCAATCAGCCCCAGCATTTT
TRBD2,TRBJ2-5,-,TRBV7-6,CASSGLAGVQETQYF,TGTGCCAGCAGCGGACTAGCGGGAGTACAAGAGACCCAGTACTTC
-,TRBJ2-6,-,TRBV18,CASSPRAGRSDSGANVLTF,TGTGCCAGCTCACCACGCGCCGGCCGAAGCGACTCTGGGGCCAACGTCCTGACTTTC
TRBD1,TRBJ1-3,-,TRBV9,CASSSDPDRAGNTIYF,TGTGCCAGCAGCTCGGACCCCGACAGGGCAGGAAACACCATATATTTT
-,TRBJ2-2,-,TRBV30,CAWGRGTGELFF,TGTGCCTGGGGCAGGGGTACCGGGGAGCTGTTTTTT
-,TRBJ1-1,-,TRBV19,CASSMDWNTEAFF,TGTGCCAGTAGTATGGATTGGAACACTGAAGCTTTCTTT
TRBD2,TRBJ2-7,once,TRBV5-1,CASSLGGTSGYEQYF,TGCGCCAGCAGCTTGGGGGGGACTAGTGGCTACGAGCAGTACTTC
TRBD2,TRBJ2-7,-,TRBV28,CASSREVAEQYF,TGTGCCAGCAGCCGGGAGGTCGCAGAGCAGTACTTC
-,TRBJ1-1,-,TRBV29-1,CSVEATAPGRTEAFF,TGCAGCGTTGAAGCGACAGCCCCGGGGCGGACTGAAGCTTTCTTT
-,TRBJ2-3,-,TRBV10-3,CAIGAYTDTQYF,TGTGCCATCGGCGCGTACACAGATACGCAGTATTTT
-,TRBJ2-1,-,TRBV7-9,CASSQAGKNEQFF,TGTGCCAGCAGCCAGGCAGGGAAGAATGAGCAGTTCTTC
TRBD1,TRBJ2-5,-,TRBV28,CASSSSGTGRETQYF,TGTGCCAGCAGTTCTTCCGGGACAGGAAGGGAGACCCAGTACTTC
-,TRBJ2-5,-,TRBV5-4,CASGLRGEDSGETQYF,TGTGCCAGCGGCCTCAGGGGCGAGGATTCGGGAGAGACCCAGTACTTC
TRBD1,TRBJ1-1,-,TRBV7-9,CASSPHDRGTFF,TGTGCCAGCAGCCCACACGACAGGGGAACTTTCTTT
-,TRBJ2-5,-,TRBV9,CASGRTEQETQYF,TGTGCCAGCGGACGGACGGAGCAAGAGACCCAGTACTTC
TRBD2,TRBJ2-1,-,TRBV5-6,CASSLASPSGGVKKREQFF,TGTGCCAGCAGCTTGGCCTCCCCATCGGGGGGGGTGAAAAAGAGGGAGCAGTTCTTC
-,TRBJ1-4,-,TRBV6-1,CASSDAGPLAEKLFF,TGTGCCAGCAGTGACGCCGGGCCCCTGGCTGAAAAACTGTTTTTT
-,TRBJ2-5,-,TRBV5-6,CASSSNIGQGTQYF,TGTGCCAGCAGCTCGAATATAGGACAAGGGACCCAGTACTTC
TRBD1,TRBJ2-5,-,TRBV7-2,CASSSDRGETQYF,TGTGCCAGCAGCTCGGACAGGGGAGAGACCCAGTACTTC
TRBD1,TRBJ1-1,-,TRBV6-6,CASSYSQGASAAFF,TGTGCCAGCAGTTACTCACAGGGGGCAAGCGCAGCTTTCTTT
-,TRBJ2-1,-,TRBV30,CAWSRPISDEQFF,TGTGCCTGGAGCCGCCCCATTAGCGATGAGCAGTTCTTC
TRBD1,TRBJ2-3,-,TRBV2,CARSKTGENTQYF,TGTGCCAGGTCTAAGACAGGGGAGAATACGCAGTATTTT
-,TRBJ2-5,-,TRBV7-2,CASSIPQGIQYF,TGTGCCAGCAGCATCCCACAGGGTATCCAGTACTTC
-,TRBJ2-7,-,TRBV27,CASSLYRASYEQYF,TGTGCCAGCAGTTTGTACAGGGCCTCCTACGAGCAGTACTTC
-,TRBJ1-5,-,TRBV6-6,CASSLRDGGFQPQHF,TGTGCCAGCAGCCTCCGGGACGGAGGATTTCAGCCCCAGCATTTT
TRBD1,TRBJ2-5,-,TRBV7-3,CASSWTGQETQYF,TGTGCCAGCAGTTGGACAGGGCAAGAGACCCAGTACTTC
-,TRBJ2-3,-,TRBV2,CASRYSSTDTQYF,TGTGCCAGCAGATACAGCAGCACAGATACGCAGTATTTT
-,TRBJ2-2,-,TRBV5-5,CASSSNRQGGAGELFF,TGTGCCAGCAGCTCCAACCGACAGGGAGGGGCCGGGGAGCTGTTTTTT